Below are 31 T cell receptor beta chains sequenced from a single sample in a study of blood T cell repertoires in COVID-19. Clones were sequenced by immunoSEQ multiplex PCR, and TCRdb holds only the in-frame ones, with some missing. The sample comprises 160,000 or so clones, 80% of which are singletons, and about 0.58% rests with the top ten. Sequencing input: peripheral blood. These receptors all stem from a man aged 60-69 years with acute or convalescent COVID-19.

This clone was observed a single time. The rearrangement joins TRBV21-1 to TRBJ2-3; TRBD1 is taken as the D call from the table, unchecked against the DNA. TRBV21-1 is an annotated pseudogene. The CDR3 covers 16 residues. CDR3 amino acids: CANRSNLDREADTQYF. The CDR3 DNA reads TGTGCCAACCGATCTAACTTGGACAGGGAGGCAGATACGCAGTATTTT.

The genes are TRBV27 and TRBJ1-2, with 10 bases identical to TRBD1. The CDR3 sequence is 14 residues long. In germline, CDR1 is MNHEY, CDR2 SMNVEV (reference sequence). V gave up 3 bases and J gave up 9 bases; unmatched junction bases: 7. CDR3 in DNA: TGTGCCAGCAGTTTGACAGGGGGCGCCGGTAGCTACACCTTC. Translation: CASSLTGGAGSYTF.

The chain recombines TRBV7-2 with TRBJ1-6, with 7 nucleotides matching TRBD1. The germline V gene has CDR1 SGHTA and CDR2 FQGNSA. This CDR3 is built from 16 residues. The trim removed 4 bases at V and 5 bases at J, leaving 8 bases unmatched. The CDR3 protein is CASSSRTTGNNSPLHF. CDR3 DNA sequence: TGTGCCAGCAGCTCCCGAACGACAGGGAATAATTCACCCCTCCACTTT. The whole variable domain, filled in from reference TRBV7-2 and TRBJ1-6, reads GAGVSQSPSNKVTEKGKDVELRCDPISGHTALYWYRQSLGQGLEFLIYFQGNSAPDKSGLPSDRFSAERTGGSVSTLTIQRTQQEDSAVYLCASSSRTTGNNSPLHFGNGTRLTVT.

V and J are TRBV5-1 and TRBJ1-2; D may be TRBD1 (6 bases). Germline assignment: CDR1 SGHRS and CDR2 YFSETQ. This CDR3 is 13 amino acids long. The V end lost 4 bases, the J end lost 3 bases, and 10 bases lay between the germline ends. CDR3 bases: TGCGCCAGCAGCCCCGGACAGCACTATGGCTACACCTTC. It codes for CASSPGQHYGYTF. Supplemented by reference TRBV5-1 and TRBJ1-2, the full variable domain reads KAGVTQTPRYLIKTRGQQVTLSCSPISGHRSVSWYQQTPGQGLQFLFEYFSETQRNKGNFPGRFSGRQFSNSRSEMNVSTLELGDSALYLCASSPGQHYGYTFGSGTRLTVV.

This clone was seen a few times. The chain uses TRBV12-3 or TRBV12-4 and TRBJ1-2; perhaps TRBD1 as D (6 bases). V shed 6 bases and J shed 14 bases, with 13 bases lying between them. This CDR3 has 10 residues. The CDR3, as DNA: TGTGCCAGCAGCCGGACAGCACTAACCTTC. Translating gives CASSRTALTF.

V is TRBV18 and J is TRBJ2-7; 7 positions match TRBD1. Trimming removed 1 base from V and 2 bases from J; junction bases left unmatched: 2. In germline, CDR1 is KGHSH, CDR2 LQKENI. There are 14 residues in the CDR3. The CDR3 is CASSPRQGTYEQYF. The CDR3 coding sequence is TGTGCCAGCTCACCACGACAGGGAACCTACGAGCAGTACTTC. Full variable domain (missing parts from reference TRBV18 and TRBJ2-7): NAGVMQNPRHLVRRRGQEARLRCSPMKGHSHVYWYRQLPEEGLKFMVYLQKENIIDESGMPKERFSAEFPKEGPSILRIQQVVRGDSAAYFCASSPRQGTYEQYFGPGTRLTVT.

The chain couples TRBV12-5 to TRBJ2-5, with a tentative D call TRBD2 (5 bases). CDR3 length: 13 amino acids. Trimming took 3 bases from V and 4 from J, leaving 9 bases between them. Germline CDR1 is LGHNT and CDR2 is FRNRAP. The chain's CDR3 is CASGLGAAETQYF. The CDR3 coding sequence is TGTGCTAGTGGTTTAGGAGCGGCAGAGACCCAGTACTTC.

The V call is TRBV5-1, the J call TRBJ1-1; 7 nucleotides match TRBD1. Germline V lookup: CDR1 SGHRS, CDR2 YFSETQ. There are 13 residues in the CDR3. With V trimmed by 5 bases and J by 1 base, 2 bases remained unmatched. The CDR3, as DNA: TGCGCCAGCAGGCCAGGGGGGAACACTGAAGCTTTCTTT. It encodes CASRPGGNTEAFF.

The chain links TRBV5-6 to TRBJ2-3; 7 bases align to TRBD2. V lost 4 bases to trimming and J lost 2 bases; unmatched junction nucleotides: 7. Germline V CDR1 and CDR2: SGHDT, YYEEEE. This CDR3 contains 15 residues. Written as DNA, the CDR3 is TGTGCCAGCAGCAAGGGGACTACTCCCACAGATACGCAGTATTTT. This translates into CASSKGTTPTDTQYF.

This clone was observed a single time. Here the CDR3 reads CASTSFLRYEQYF. Written as DNA, the CDR3 is TGTGCCAGCACCTCTTTCCTCCGCTACGAGCAGTACTTC. The V gene is TRBV7-2, the J gene TRBJ2-7; no clear D gene. Germline assignment: CDR1 SGHTA and CDR2 FQGNSA. CDR3 length: 13 amino acids. V was pared by 7 bases and J by 3 bases, with 13 bases between.

The rearrangement links TRBV19 to TRBJ1-4; D ambiguous. Trimming stripped 2 bases from V and 5 bases from J, with 9 bases between. The CDR3 is made up of 14 amino acids. Per germline, CDR1 LNHDA and CDR2 SQIVND (reference sequence). As DNA, the CDR3 is TGTGCCAGTAGTATATCTGCGGAAAATGAAAAACTGTTTTTT. It encodes CASSISAENEKLFF.

The chain joins TRBV19 to TRBJ2-6; D possibly corresponds to TRBD2 (5 bases). The CDR3 is made up of 14 amino acids. The ends were cut back, 5 bases at V and 2 bases at J, with 7 bases in the middle. Germline V CDR1 and CDR2: LNHDA, SQIVND (reference sequence). The CDR3: CASSPGAGANVLTF. CDR3 sequence (DNA): TGTGCCAGTAGTCCCGGGGCTGGGGCCAACGTCCTGACTTTC.

J is TRBJ1-1 and V is TRBV5-8; D is uncertain. V lost 5 bases and J lost 5, with 10 bases in between. Germline assignment: CDR1 SGHTS and CDR2 YDEGEE. CDR3 size: 12 residues. CDR3 amino acids: CASRVQYTEAFF. In DNA, the CDR3 is TGTGCCAGCAGGGTACAGTATACTGAAGCTTTCTTT.

This clone was seen a few times. The genes are TRBV7-2 and TRBJ2-5; 8 bases map to TRBD2. The CDR3 has 15 amino acids. Per the germline V gene, CDR1 is SGHTA and CDR2 is FQGNSA. J was trimmed by 2 bases and V by 3 bases; bases with no gene match: 5. CDR3 in amino acids: CASSFISSGQETQYF. The CDR3 DNA follows: TGTGCCAGCAGCTTTATCTCTAGCGGGCAAGAGACCCAGTACTTC.

This clone was seen only a few times. This chain links TRBV7-9 with TRBJ2-7; 7 bases line up with TRBD2. Losses at the gene ends were 5 bases for V and 1 base for J; bases not matched to a gene: 8. The CDR3 is 15 amino acids. Germline CDR1 is SEHNR and CDR2 is FQNEAQ (reference sequence). The CDR3 nucleotides read TGTGCCAGCAGCCCCTGGAGGGGAGGGTCCTACGAGCAGTACTTC. Translated, it gives CASSPWRGGSYEQYF. Full variable domain (missing parts from reference TRBV7-9 and TRBJ2-7): DTGVSQNPRHKITKRGQNVTFRCDPISEHNRLYWYRQTLGQGPEFLTYFQNEAQLEKSRLLSDRFSAERPKGSFSTLEIQRTEQGDSAMYLCASSPWRGGSYEQYFGPGTRLTVT.

This clone was seen only once. The chain employs TRBV18 and TRBJ1-2, with 8 bases that match TRBD1. Germline V gene lookup returns CDR1 KGHSH and CDR2 LQKENI. CDR3 size: 14 residues. Germline trimming cut 5 bases from V and 8 bases from J; bases unmatched to any gene: 10. CDR3 in DNA: TGTGCCAGCTCAGGACAGGGTGAAGGCCGCGGCTACACCTTC. This sequence encodes CASSGQGEGRGYTF.

The chain couples TRBV6-2 or TRBV6-3 to TRBJ1-5; TRBD1 matches 8 bases. Trimming at V came to 3 bases and at J to 9 bases, leaving 7 bases not matched to a gene. The V gene's germline CDR1 is MNHEY and CDR2 SVGEGT. The CDR3 runs to 14 residues. Here the CDR3 reads CASSYGGQGRPQHF. For the CDR3, the DNA is TGTGCCAGCAGTTATGGAGGACAGGGCCGGCCCCAGCATTTT.

The chain links TRBV19 to TRBJ1-5; possibly TRBD1 for D (6 bases). There are 13 residues in the CDR3. V lost 10 bases, J lost 7 bases, and 17 bases lay in between. CDR1 is LNHDA, CDR2 SQIVND, per germline (reference sequence). Here the CDR3 DNA reads TGTGCCACCCAATGGGGGGGCGGGCAGCCCCAGCATTTT. Translation: CATQWGGGQPQHF.

The gene calls are TRBV13 and TRBJ2-7; TRBD2 aligns across 9 bases. CDR3 size: 15 residues. V lost 2 bases, J lost 9 bases, and 11 bases stayed unmatched. Germline V gives CDR1 PRHDT, CDR2 FYEKMQ (reference sequence). The CDR3 nucleotides are TGTGCCAGCAGCTTAAGGGCTAGCGGGAATATTCCGCAGTACTTC. Residues: CASSLRASGNIPQYF. Using reference TRBV13 and TRBJ2-7 for the parts outside the CDR3, the full variable domain is AAGVIQSPRHLIKEKRETATLKCYPIPRHDTVYWYQQGPGQDPQFLISFYEKMQSDKGSIPDRFSAQQFSDYHSELNMSSLELGDSALYFCASSLRASGNIPQYFGPGTRLTVT.

The chain is built from TRBV7-2 and TRBJ1-5, with 9 bases lining up with TRBD1. The length of the CDR3 is 15 residues. Germline CDR1 is SGHTA and CDR2 is FQGNSA. V lost 1 base, J lost 9 bases, and 7 bases stayed unmatched. The CDR3 here is CASSLGGTGPPPQHF. The CDR3 coding sequence is TGTGCCAGCAGCTTAGGTGGGACAGGGCCTCCGCCCCAGCATTTT.

J is TRBJ1-1 and V is TRBV6-5, with D hard to call. V lost 2 bases and J 1 base, leaving 8 bases between the germline ends. CDR3 length: 14 amino acids. Germline lookup yields CDR1 MNHEY and CDR2 SVGAGI. The CDR3 region has the DNA TGTGCCAGCAGTTACCGAGTTTGGAACACTGAAGCTTTCTTT. This translates into CASSYRVWNTEAFF.

The chain carries TRBV3-1 (or the pseudogene TRBV3-2) and TRBJ1-2; 9 nucleotides match TRBD1. CDR1 and CDR2 from the germline V gene are LGHDT and YNNKEL (reference sequence). With V trimmed by 2 bases and J by 4 bases, 5 bases remained unmatched. This CDR3 is built from 15 residues. The CDR3: CASSQYTGGVYGYTF. DNA for the CDR3: TGTGCCAGCAGCCAATACACAGGGGGCGTCTATGGCTACACCTTC.

V and J are TRBV9 and TRBJ1-1; D might be TRBD1 (5 bases). From germline, CDR1 is SGDLS and CDR2 YYNGEE. Trimming took 0 bases from V and 7 from J, leaving 10 bases between them. The CDR3 totals 13 residues. The CDR3 spells CASSVARGGEAFF. CDR3 DNA: TGTGCCAGCAGCGTAGCTCGGGGGGGTGAAGCTTTCTTT.

In this sample, this clone turned up a few times. The chain links TRBV7-8 to TRBJ2-7; 9 bases line up with TRBD1. The length of the CDR3 is 14 residues. V was pared by 3 bases and J by 6 bases, with 6 bases of the junction left unmatched. The germline CDR1 and CDR2 sequences are SGHVS and FQNEAQ. The CDR3 region is CASSFPGTGTEQYF. CDR3 in DNA: TGTGCCAGCAGCTTCCCCGGGACAGGGACCGAGCAGTACTTC. Based on the CDR3 plus reference TRBV7-8 and TRBJ2-7, the full variable domain is GAGVSQSPRYKVAKRGQDVALRCDPISGHVSLFWYQQALGQGPEFLTYFQNEAQLDKSGLPSDRFFAERPEGSVSTLKIQRTQQEDSAVYLCASSFPGTGTEQYFGPGTRLTVT.

This clone was seen only a few times. V is TRBV24-1 and J is TRBJ2-1; D is undetermined. Germline CDR1 reads KGHDR; CDR2 reads SFDVKD. The CDR3 contains 11 residues. Between the trimmed V and J ends, which lost 8 bases and 5 bases, there was a span of 6 bases. CDR3 sequence reads: CATKQNNEQFF. The DNA of the CDR3 is TGTGCCACCAAACAAAACAATGAGCAGTTCTTC.

A remark on this clone: Other DNA sequences in the same sample also yield this CDR3. The rearrangement uses TRBV3-1 (or the pseudogene TRBV3-2) and TRBJ1-5; 7 bases are shared with TRBD1. Germline V lookup: CDR1 LGHDT, CDR2 YNNKEL (reference sequence). There are 15 residues in the CDR3. V trimming: 1 base; J trimming: 0 bases; junction bases outside the gene matches: 0. CDR3 nucleotide sequence: TGTGCCAGCAGCCAAGGACAGGGTAGCAATCAGCCCCAGCATTTT. Residues: CASSQGQGSNQPQHF.

This clone was recorded a few times. This chain links TRBV7-9 with TRBJ1-3; D is uncertain. Per the germline V gene, CDR1 is SEHNR and CDR2 is FQNEAQ (reference sequence). The CDR3 covers 14 residues. The V end lost 4 bases, the J end lost 2 bases, and 9 bases lay between the germline ends. CDR3 amino acids: CASSSSVPGNTIYF. The CDR3, as DNA: TGTGCCAGCAGCTCTTCTGTCCCTGGAAACACCATATATTTT.

The chain recombines TRBV14 with TRBJ2-1, with 7 bases identical to TRBD1. J was trimmed by 0 bases and V by 4 bases; bases with no gene match: 6. CDR3 length: 16 amino acids. In germline, CDR1 is SGHDN, CDR2 FVKESK. The CDR3 region is CASSRNRGHSYNEQFF. For the CDR3, the DNA is TGTGCCAGCAGCCGAAACAGGGGCCACTCCTACAATGAGCAGTTCTTC.

The chain joins TRBV4-1 to TRBJ1-5, with 8 bases matching TRBD1. Germline values: CDR1 MGHRA, CDR2 YSYEKL. The CDR3 has 16 residues. J lost 7 bases, V lost 1 base, and 9 bases had no gene match. The CDR3 nucleotides read TGCGCCAGCAGCCAAGGAGGACAGGGACTTGGCCAGCCCCAGCATTTT. Protein product: CASSQGGQGLGQPQHF.

The V gene is TRBV6-2 or TRBV6-3, the J gene TRBJ2-1, with TRBD2 identical over 14 bases. This CDR3 has 15 residues. Looked up from germline, CDR1 is MNHEY and CDR2 is SVGEGT. With V trimmed by 5 bases and J by 8 bases, 5 bases remained unmatched. This CDR3 reads CASSVGLAGVDEQFF. In DNA, the CDR3 is TGTGCCAGCAGTGTGGGACTAGCGGGAGTGGATGAGCAGTTCTTC.

The chain recombines TRBV30 with TRBJ2-2; 12 bases are a match to TRBD1. The ends lost 5 bases at V and 7 bases at J; junction bases unmatched: 8. The germline V gene encodes CDR1 GTSNPN and CDR2 SVGIG (reference sequence). The CDR3 is made up of 15 amino acids. CDR3 sequence (DNA): TGTGCCTGGGAGGGGACAGGGGGCATAGTCGGGGAGCTGTTTTTT. The encoded protein is CAWEGTGGIVGELFF.